A selection of T cell receptor beta chains follows, all from one sample in a study of cytomegalovirus exposure and HLA in healthy donors. Sequencing used immunoSEQ multiplex PCR; TCRdb keeps in-frame clones, though not all of them. The sample has fewer than 150,000 clones, roughly 78% seen once; the top ten hold roughly 2.2%. What was sequenced was PBMCs. The receptors derive from a man aged 30-40 years in good health and CMV-seronegative. Both conserved end residues are part of each CDR3. A D gene is named only where the DNA matches it firmly. Rows may omit the clone size; those that give it use once, few, many or a size class.

clone_size d_call j_call v_call cdr3_aa cdr3_nt
. TRBD1 TRBJ1-2 TRBV28 CASSLPTGGGTFNGYTF TGTGCCAGCAGTTTACCAACAGGGGGGGGTACCTTTAATGGCTACACCTTC
. . TRBJ2-2 TRBV5-4 CASSWKTGQTGELFF TGTGCCAGCAGCTGGAAGACAGGTCAAACCGGGGAGCTGTTTTTT
. . TRBJ2-2 TRBV5-1 CASSAAANTGELFF TGCGCCAGCTCAGCGGCCGCGAACACCGGGGAGCTGTTTTTT
. TRBD2 TRBJ2-2 TRBV5-4 CASSSRGAGASYTGELFF TGTGCCAGCAGCTCCCGCGGAGCGGGGGCCTCGTACACCGGGGAGCTGTTTTTT
few . TRBJ2-6 TRBV28 CASSSLRTGANVLTF TGTGCCAGCAGTTCACTTAGAACTGGGGCCAACGTCCTGACTTTC
. TRBD1 TRBJ1-2 TRBV14 CASSPRTGWDYGYTF TGTGCCAGCAGCCCGAGGACAGGGTGGGACTATGGCTACACCTTC
once TRBD1 TRBJ1-3 TRBV2 CASSGQGESFSGNTIYF TGTGCCAGCAGTGGACAGGGGGAGTCCTTCTCTGGAAACACCATATATTTT
. TRBD1 TRBJ2-7 TRBV29-1 CSVGTGSPSYEQYF TGCAGCGTAGGGACAGGGTCGCCATCCTACGAGCAGTACTTC
. . TRBJ1-4 TRBV5-1 CASSYRTAPGEKLFF TGCGCCAGCAGTTACAGGACGGCGCCGGGTGAAAAACTGTTTTTT
. TRBD1 TRBJ2-5 TRBV30 CACRDRQFQETQYF TGTGCCTGTCGGGACAGGCAATTCCAAGAGACCCAGTACTTC
. TRBD2 TRBJ2-7 TRBV7-9 CASTLLTSGPAYEQYF TGTGCCAGCACCCTCCTAACTAGCGGGCCTGCCTACGAGCAGTACTTC
. . TRBJ2-7 TRBV7-9 CASSLAVAGPSSYEQYF TGTGCCAGCAGCTTAGCGGTAGCAGGGCCTAGCTCCTACGAGCAGTACTTC
. . TRBJ2-7 TRBV9 CASSVSPAEDEQYF TGTGCCAGCAGCGTAAGCCCCGCAGAGGATGAGCAGTACTTC
few TRBD1 TRBJ1-1 TRBV5-1 CASSPQGANTEAFF TGCGCCAGCAGCCCACAGGGGGCCAACACTGAAGCTTTCTTT
few . TRBJ1-4 TRBV6-1 CASSEALRQVATNEKLFF TGTGCCAGCAGTGAAGCGCTTCGGCAGGTTGCAACTAATGAAAAACTGTTTTTT
. . TRBJ2-2 TRBV5-1 CASSLAARSNTGELFF TGCGCCAGCAGCTTGGCGGCCAGGTCGAACACCGGGGAGCTGTTTTTT
. . TRBJ1-1 TRBV5-1 CASSLSTANAEAFF TGCGCCAGCAGCTTGTCGACAGCGAACGCTGAAGCTTTCTTT
. TRBD2 TRBJ2-2 TRBV6-5 CASRASGNTGELFF TGTGCCAGCAGGGCTAGCGGAAACACCGGGGAGCTGTTTTTT
. . TRBJ1-6 TRBV6-5 CASRTQSGANSPLHF TGTGCCAGCAGAACACAAAGCGGGGCGAATTCACCCCTCCACTTT
. . TRBJ2-1 TRBV13 CASSLITGHRSYNEQFF TGTGCCAGCAGCTTAATCACGGGACATCGCTCCTACAATGAGCAGTTCTTC
. . TRBJ2-7 TRBV7-9 CASSLWGQGYEQYF TGTGCCAGCAGCTTATGGGGCCAGGGTTACGAGCAGTACTTC
. . TRBJ1-1 TRBV6-5 CASSTRSGGYTEAFF TGTGCCAGCAGTACCCGGTCCGGGGGGTACACTGAAGCTTTCTTT
. . TRBJ1-5 TRBV19 CASSTRHPGQYSNQPQHF TGTGCCAGTAGTACCCGCCACCCCGGACAGTATAGCAATCAGCCCCAGCATTTT
. . TRBJ2-5 TRBV2 CASSEALPGMETQYF TGTGCCAGCAGTGAAGCGCTTCCGGGAATGGAGACCCAGTACTTC
. . TRBJ1-5 TRBV6-5 CASNRHVSNQPQHF TGTGCCAGCAACCGACACGTTAGCAATCAGCCCCAGCATTTT
. TRBD1 TRBJ1-1 TRBV2 CASRTRQGHTEAFF TGTGCCAGCAGGACCCGACAGGGGCACACTGAAGCTTTCTTT
. . TRBJ2-6 TRBV19 CASSIQGSLYSGANVLTF TGTGCCAGTAGTATACAGGGCAGCCTTTACTCTGGGGCCAACGTCCTGACTTTC
. . TRBJ2-3 TRBV30 CAWRGGSTDTQYF TGTGCCTGGAGGGGCGGGAGCACAGATACGCAGTATTTT
. TRBD1 TRBJ1-4 TRBV5-1 CASSLVGRGDEKLFF TGCGCCAGCAGCTTGGTCGGCAGGGGGGATGAAAAACTGTTTTTT
. TRBD2 TRBJ2-7 TRBV2 CASSGLAVLSYEQYF TGTGCCAGCAGCGGACTAGCGGTTCTTTCCTACGAGCAGTACTTC
. TRBD2 TRBJ2-2 TRBV29-1 CSVLTSGRSAGELFF TGCAGCGTCCTAACTAGCGGGAGGAGTGCCGGGGAGCTGTTTTTT
. . TRBJ1-2 TRBV25-1 CASSESYDRFSYGYTF TGTGCCAGCAGTGAATCTTACGACAGGTTTAGCTATGGCTACACCTTC